This entry concerns a single T cell receptor (beta chain). Its target is not known. Other DNA variants within this sample encode the same CDR3. Measured with immunoSEQ multiplex PCR; TCRdb has only the in-frame clones, and not every one. In the table there are 550,000 to 700,000 clones, about 80% of which are singletons. The data belong to a study of shared clonotypes between healthy human individuals. Study-level points and caveats: The naive CD4 repertoires of a handful of donors were compared, and approximately 4.5% of clonotypes were shared. The donor pool, a small one, limited the genetic and exposure-history diversity represented. Clonotypes shared by all four sorted-subset donors had higher generation probabilities than non-shared clonotypes.

CDR3 length equals 15 residues. Germline V lookup: CDR1 WNHNN, CDR2 SYGVQD (reference sequence). V was pared by 0 bases and J by 2 bases, with 11 bases between. This chain uses TRBV10-1 with TRBJ2-7; TRBD2 is a possible D gene (5 bases). The specimen was memory CD4+ T cells sorted from blood. Subset reported: CD45RA-negative fraction. The receptor's source is a woman aged 30 to 39 in good health. The CDR3: CASSESLDGTYEQYF. The CDR3 bases are TGCGCCAGCAGTGAGTCCCTGGACGGGACCTACGAGCAGTACTTC.